Listed below are T cell receptor beta chains from one sample, sequenced in a study of cytomegalovirus exposure and HLA in healthy donors. Here immunoSEQ multiplex PCR was the method, and the copy in TCRdb shows in-frame clones only, minus some. Among roughly 120,000 clones listed, 65% to 85% were seen once. The sample consisted of PBMCs. These receptor sequences come from a man in his fifties in good health and CMV-seronegative. CDR3s include the opening cysteine and the closing phenylalanine or tryptophan. The D gene is left open where the match is weak. Clone size is stated in some rows and not others, as once, few, many or a class when expanded.

V gene	D gene	clone size	J gene	CDR3 DNA	CDR3 protein
TRBV19	NA	few	TRBJ2-2	TGTGCCAGTAGTAAAAGCGCGCCCGGAGAGCTGTTTTTT	CASSKSAPGELFF
TRBV4-3	NA	NA	TRBJ1-1	TGCGCCAGCAGCCCTCGAACAGGGAGGAACACTGAAGCTTTCTTT	CASSPRTGRNTEAFF
TRBV4-3	TRBD1	once	TRBJ1-2	TGCGCCAGCAGCCAGTCTCCGGGACAGGGGGTTTATGGCTACACCTTC	CASSQSPGQGVYGYTF
TRBV27	NA	NA	TRBJ2-2	TGTGCCAGCAGACCCGCCGGGACAACGAACACCGGGGAGCTGTTTTTT	CASRPAGTTNTGELFF
TRBV28	NA	NA	TRBJ2-1	TGTGCCAGCGAGTCCAATGAGCAGTTCTTC	CASESNEQFF
TRBV10-3	TRBD1	NA	TRBJ1-1	TGTGCCATCAGTGATTCAGGGGGAGAGACTGAAGCTTTCTTT	CAISDSGGETEAFF
TRBV28	NA	NA	TRBJ2-3	TGTGCCAGCAGTTTTTCGGGGGATCACACAGATACGCAGTATTTT	CASSFSGDHTDTQYF
TRBV7-9	TRBD2	NA	TRBJ2-7	TGTGCCAGCAGCCCACGCCCCTCTAGCGGGAGGGGCCCCGAGCAGTACTTC	CASSPRPSSGRGPEQYF
TRBV27	NA	NA	TRBJ2-2	TGTGCCAGCAGTCTGGCCACCGGGGAGCTGTTTTTT	CASSLATGELFF
TRBV28	TRBD1	NA	TRBJ1-1	TGTGCCAGCAGAGGGGACAGGGTGACCACTGAAGCTTTCTTT	CASRGDRVTTEAFF
TRBV4-1	TRBD2	once	TRBJ2-7	TGCGCCAGCAGCCAAGGGACTAGCGGTTCCTCGGAGCAGTACTTC	CASSQGTSGSSEQYF
TRBV11-1	NA	NA	TRBJ2-3	TGTGCCAGCAGCCGGCCTCGGGTGGGAGCCCCAGATACGCAGTATTTT	CASSRPRVGAPDTQYF
TRBV30	TRBD2	NA	TRBJ2-3	TGTGCAGGGACTAGCGCGAGCACAGATACGCAGTATTTT	CAGTSASTDTQYF
TRBV30	NA	NA	TRBJ2-3	TGTGCCTGGAGTCTTTCAGTGGATACGCAGTATTTT	CAWSLSVDTQYF
TRBV4-1	TRBD2	NA	TRBJ2-1	TGCGCCAGCAGCCGCGGGGGGAGCTCCTACAATGAGCAGTTCTTC	CASSRGGSSYNEQFF
TRBV19	TRBD1	few	TRBJ1-5	TGTGCCAGTAAACGTCCGGGACAGGGGTCCAATCAGCCCCAGCATTTT	CASKRPGQGSNQPQHF
TRBV6-1	NA	NA	TRBJ2-7	TGTGCCAGCAGCCTCAAACTAGTTTCCGAGCAGTACTTC	CASSLKLVSEQYF
TRBV7-6	NA	NA	TRBJ2-7	TGTGCCAGCAGCTTTAACCCGGGATTATTGGGCTACGAGCAGTACTTC	CASSFNPGLLGYEQYF
TRBV4-1	TRBD2	NA	TRBJ2-7	TGCGCCAGCAGTAGAGGCCTAGCGGGAGCCGACGAGCAGTACTTC	CASSRGLAGADEQYF
TRBV28	TRBD1	NA	TRBJ1-4	TGTGCCAGCAGTTTACTTCCCCGGGACAGGGGACATGAAAAACTGTTTTTT	CASSLLPRDRGHEKLFF
TRBV4-2	NA	NA	TRBJ2-1	TGTGCCAGCCGCCGGGTAGCGGAGAGGAGCTCCTACAATGAGCAGTTCTTC	CASRRVAERSSYNEQFF
TRBV2	TRBD1	NA	TRBJ1-4	TGTGCCAGCAGTGAAGGGGGACAGGGGCGAGAAAAACTGTTTTTT	CASSEGGQGREKLFF
TRBV5-8	NA	NA	TRBJ2-1	TGTGCCAGCAGCTTAGACGGGAAAGGATACAATGAGCAGTTCTTC	CASSLDGKGYNEQFF
TRBV5-4	TRBD2	NA	TRBJ2-7	TGTGCCAGCAGCCCCAAGAGGACTAGCGGTTACGAGCAGTACTTC	CASSPKRTSGYEQYF
TRBV4-3	NA	few	TRBJ2-1	TGCGCCAGCAGCCCTCATAGCGCTAGCTCCTACAATGAGCAGTTCTTC	CASSPHSASSYNEQFF
TRBV28	TRBD1	NA	TRBJ2-7	TGTGCCAGCAGAGTCGGGACAGGGTTTTTCCCCCGGGGCTCCTACGAGCAGTACTTC	CASRVGTGFFPRGSYEQYF
TRBV5-1	NA	NA	TRBJ2-2	TGCGCCAGCAGCTTGGCCAACCCGAGGGCCGGGGAGCTGTTTTTT	CASSLANPRAGELFF
TRBV5-6	NA	NA	TRBJ1-4	TGTGCCAGCAGCTTGGGCCTAGGGGATGGGCTGTTTTTT	CASSLGLGDGLFF
TRBV29-1	TRBD1	NA	TRBJ2-6	TGCAGCGTTGTAACAGGGGGCTCCCCCTCTGGGGCCAACGTCCTGACTTTC	CSVVTGGSPSGANVLTF
TRBV7-9	NA	NA	TRBJ1-2	TGTGCCAGCAGCTTAGAGTCAGGGAACTATGGCTACACCTTC	CASSLESGNYGYTF
TRBV9	NA	NA	TRBJ2-1	TGTGCCAGCAGCCCGCATTTAGAAGAAACCTACAATGAGCAGTTCTTC	CASSPHLEETYNEQFF
TRBV29-1	TRBD1	NA	TRBJ2-1	TGCAGCGTTGATTGGGACAGCAATGAGCAGTTCTTC	CSVDWDSNEQFF
TRBV27	NA	NA	TRBJ1-6	TGTGCCAGCAGTTTTAGCTCCTATAATTCACCCCTCCACTTT	CASSFSSYNSPLHF
TRBV7-6	NA	once	TRBJ1-1	TGTGCCAGCAGCTTAGGAACTTCTGCGAACACTGAAGCTTTCTTT	CASSLGTSANTEAFF
TRBV2	NA	once	TRBJ1-2	TGTGCCAGCAGTGAAGGACAGCGTAACTATGGCTACACCTTC	CASSEGQRNYGYTF
TRBV29-1	NA	once	TRBJ2-3	TGCAGCGTTGCACCGGGCACAGATACGCAGTATTTT	CSVAPGTDTQYF
TRBV7-6	NA	NA	TRBJ2-5	TGTGCCAGCACCCCGGGCGGGGAGACCCAGTACTTC	CASTPGGETQYF
TRBV11-1	TRBD2	NA	TRBJ2-2	TGTGCCAGCAGCTTACCTAGCGGGAGGATTCACACCGGGGAGCTGTTTTTT	CASSLPSGRIHTGELFF
TRBV2	NA	NA	TRBJ2-2	TGTGCCAGCAGGAGGAACACCGGGGAGCTGTTTTTT	CASRRNTGELFF
TRBV12-5	NA	NA	TRBJ1-1	TGTGCTAGTGGCAAGGGTCGGGGGTCGGCTTTCTTT	CASGKGRGSAFF
TRBV2	TRBD1	NA	TRBJ2-3	TGTGCCGGTAGACAGGGGGCAGGAGATACGCAGTATTTT	CAGRQGAGDTQYF
TRBV9	TRBD2	NA	TRBJ2-5	TGTGCCAGCAGCCCCCGGCTAGCGGGGAAAGAGACCCAGTACTTC	CASSPRLAGKETQYF
TRBV19	NA	NA	TRBJ1-5	TGTGCCAGTAGTCGGCTACAGGGCAGCGGCAATCAGCCCCAGCATTTT	CASSRLQGSGNQPQHF
TRBV5-1	TRBD1	NA	TRBJ2-3	TGCGCCAGCAGCTTGAGGACAGGGTGGGATACGCAGTATTTT	CASSLRTGWDTQYF
TRBV5-1	TRBD1	NA	TRBJ1-2	TGCGCCAGCAGCTTGGTGCTAAACAGGGGTGATGGCTACACCTTC	CASSLVLNRGDGYTF
TRBV5-5	NA	NA	TRBJ1-1	TGTGCCAGCAGCCCCCAAGCCCCGACACTGGGCACTGAAGCTTTCTTT	CASSPQAPTLGTEAFF